This section outlines one TCR beta chain sequence together with its context. The antigen remains undetermined. These data originate in a study of T cells in localized non-small cell lung cancer. The study's findings and limits: Sequencing was limited to one tumor region, leaving the possibility of heterogeneity open. A median approximately 60 of the top 100 tumor clones appeared in adjacent lung.

Data came from immunoSEQ multiplex PCR; TCRdb stores just in-frame clones and leaves some out. The sample yields approximately 2,800 clones, about 20% seen once. Germline V lookup: CDR1 MDHEN, CDR2 SYDVKM. The CDR3 has 15 residues. V lost 0 bases and J lost 8; bases outside the gene matches: 6. The sequencing here drew on lung tumor tissue, taken before any cancer treatment. This clonotype was obtained from a male donor at least 60 years old with stage II squamous cell lung carcinoma. The chain couples TRBV28 to TRBJ1-4, with TRBD1 matching over 7 bases. The CDR3 nucleotides are TGTGCCAGCAGTTTATGGGGAAGGGGGCAGGAAAAACTGTTTTTT. Encoded protein: CASSLWGRGQEKLFF.